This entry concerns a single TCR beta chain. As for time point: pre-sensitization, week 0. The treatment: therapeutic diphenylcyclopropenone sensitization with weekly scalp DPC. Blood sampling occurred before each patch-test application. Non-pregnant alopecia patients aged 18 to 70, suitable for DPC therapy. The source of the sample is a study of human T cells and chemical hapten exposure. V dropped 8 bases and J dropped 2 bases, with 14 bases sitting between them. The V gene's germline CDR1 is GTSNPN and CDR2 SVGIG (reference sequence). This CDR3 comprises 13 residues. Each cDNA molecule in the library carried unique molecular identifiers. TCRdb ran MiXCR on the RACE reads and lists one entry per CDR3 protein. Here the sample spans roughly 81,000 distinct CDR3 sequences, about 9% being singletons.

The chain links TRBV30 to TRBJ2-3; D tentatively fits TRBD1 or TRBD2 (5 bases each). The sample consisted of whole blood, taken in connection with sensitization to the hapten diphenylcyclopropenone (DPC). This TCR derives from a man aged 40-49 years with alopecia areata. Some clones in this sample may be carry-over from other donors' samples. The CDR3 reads CAIGRENTDTQYF. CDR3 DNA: TGTGCCATCGGCAGGGAGAACACAGATACGCAGTATTTT.